A single sample is the source of the 4 T cell receptor beta chains below, sequenced in a study of blood T cells in healthy people across ages. PCR was performed a second time for roughly 7 to 11 cycles using a sample-barcoded 5' primer and a J-beta primer mix. TCRdb reanalysed the 5' RACE reads using MiXCR and keeps one entry per CDR3 protein. The sample holds about 680,000 distinct CDR3 sequences; 45% to 50% are singletons and the top ten take around 32%. The specimen was blood. Source of these receptors: an older woman in good health.

The DNA of the CDR3 is TGTGCCAGCAGTCGCAACGGACAGGCGTATAATGAAAAACTGTTTTTT. It encodes CASSRNGQAYNEKLFF. This sequence joins TRBV27 and TRBJ1-4; 7 positions match TRBD1. V was pared by 5 bases and J by 4 bases, with 10 bases of the junction left unmatched. Germline V gene lookup returns CDR1 MNHEY and CDR2 SMNVEV (reference sequence). The CDR3 totals 16 residues.

The rearrangement links TRBV12-3 or TRBV12-4 to TRBJ2-3; tentatively, D is TRBD2 (6 bases). The CDR3 runs to 18 residues. V gave up 3 bases and J gave up 1 base, with 20 bases separating them. As DNA, the CDR3 is TGTGCCAGCAGTTTTCGGGGTGCGGGGTCGAGGGGCACAGATACGCAGTATTTT. Its translation is CASSFRGAGSRGTDTQYF.

The chain couples TRBV11-2 to TRBJ2-3; 8 bases line up with TRBD2. This CDR3 contains 14 residues. Germline V lookup: CDR1 SGHAT, CDR2 FQNNGV. Trimming took 3 bases from V and 10 from J; bases not matched to a gene: 9. The CDR3 nucleotides are TGTGCCAGCAGCTTGCTCGGGAGGGAAGCCCCGCAGTATTTT. Protein sequence: CASSLLGREAPQYF.

By share, this clonotype ranks as medium-sized. The chain links TRBV29-1 to TRBJ2-5; D unresolved. V was clipped by 7 bases and J by 0 bases, with 12 bases between them. Germline V gene sequence: CDR1 SQVTM, CDR2 ANQGSEA. This CDR3 is 13 amino acids long. Written as DNA, the CDR3 is TGCAGCGGCAACGGGCCTCACCAAGAGACCCAGTACTTC. Its translation is CSGNGPHQETQYF.